This T cell receptor (beta chain) originates from a study of graft-versus-host responses after intestinal transplantation. Study as a whole: Tacrolimus plus steroids were given to all recipients for roughly 3 years, preceded by anti-thymocyte globulin induction.

The CDR3 runs 13 residues. V lost 6 bases, J lost 10 bases, and 15 bases lay in between. CDR1 SGHTA and CDR2 FQGTGA come from the germline V gene. Sequencing was performed with immunoSEQ multiplex PCR; in TCRdb, only in-frame clones are kept and a portion is missing. The table includes 55,000 to 80,000 clones, roughly 90% detected once. As to this clone: Its matching antigen is unknown.

Whole-study results and caveats: GvH clones occurred in recipient marrow; some first appeared in ileum or blood. Clonal ratios of graft-versus-host to host-versus-graft in allografts were high for patients exhibiting graft-donor T cell macrochimerism.

This TCR was sampled from a human donor who was the organ donor for an intestinal transplant. The V call is TRBV7-3, the J call TRBJ2-2, with D perhaps TRBD2 (5 bases). The material was unstimulated CD8+ T cells sorted from spleen or lymph node cells, obtained before transplant. The CDR3 region is CASSTLVGMELFF. CDR3 coding DNA: TGTGCCAGCAGTACACTAGTGGGAATGGAGCTGTTTTTT.